A single sample gave rise to the 4 T cell receptor beta chains below, sequenced in a study of cytomegalovirus exposure and HLA in healthy donors. Researchers ran the PCR with 60 Vbeta and 13 Jbeta primers. Produced via immunoSEQ multiplex PCR; TCRdb's table is partial and in-frame only. The sample records tens of thousands of clones, around three quarters being singletons. Sequencing was done on a sample of PBMCs. Receptor source: a middle-aged man in good health and CMV-seronegative.

The chain combines TRBV2 with TRBJ1-5; tentatively, D is TRBD1 (5 bases). V was cut by 7 bases and J by 2 bases, with 12 bases left in between. This CDR3 contains 14 residues. Germline CDR1 reads SNHLY; CDR2 reads FYNNEI. The CDR3 DNA is TGTGCCAGCAAAGGACCACAGGGCAATCAGCCCCAGCATTTT. As protein: CASKGPQGNQPQHF.

The chain combines TRBV7-9 with TRBJ1-2, with TRBD1 as a possible D gene (6 bases). Trimming removed 5 bases at V and 6 bases at J, with 13 bases between. The V gene's germline CDR1 is SEHNR and CDR2 FQNEAQ (reference sequence). The CDR3 loop spans 13 amino acids. The CDR3 DNA reads TGTGCCAGCAGCCCAGACGACAGGAATGGCTACACCTTC. Amino acids: CASSPDDRNGYTF. The full variable domain, its missing parts supplied by reference TRBV7-9 and TRBJ1-2, is DTGVSQNPRHKITKRGQNVTFRCDPISEHNRLYWYRQTLGQGPEFLTYFQNEAQLEKSRLLSDRFSAERPKGSFSTLEIQRTEQGDSAMYLCASSPDDRNGYTFGSGTRLTVV.

The chain uses TRBV25-1 and TRBJ2-1; no clear D. The CDR3 consists of 13 residues. From germline, CDR1 is MGHDK and CDR2 SYGVNS. The V end was cut by 3 bases, the J end by 8 bases, with 11 bases between. The CDR3: CASSEWSQDEQFF. The CDR3 bases are TGTGCCAGCAGTGAGTGGTCCCAGGATGAGCAGTTCTTC.

J is TRBJ2-3 and V is TRBV4-3; 14 bases line up with TRBD2. The junction had 17 bases not matched to a gene; V was cut back by 3 bases and J by 3 bases. Germline loops: CDR1 LGHNA, CDR2 YSLEER. The CDR3 covers 21 residues. The CDR3 bases are TGCGCCAGCAGCCACCCAAGACTAGCGGGAGGGCCGGTAATCTTGACAGATACGCAGTATTTT. Translating it yields CASSHPRLAGGPVILTDTQYF.